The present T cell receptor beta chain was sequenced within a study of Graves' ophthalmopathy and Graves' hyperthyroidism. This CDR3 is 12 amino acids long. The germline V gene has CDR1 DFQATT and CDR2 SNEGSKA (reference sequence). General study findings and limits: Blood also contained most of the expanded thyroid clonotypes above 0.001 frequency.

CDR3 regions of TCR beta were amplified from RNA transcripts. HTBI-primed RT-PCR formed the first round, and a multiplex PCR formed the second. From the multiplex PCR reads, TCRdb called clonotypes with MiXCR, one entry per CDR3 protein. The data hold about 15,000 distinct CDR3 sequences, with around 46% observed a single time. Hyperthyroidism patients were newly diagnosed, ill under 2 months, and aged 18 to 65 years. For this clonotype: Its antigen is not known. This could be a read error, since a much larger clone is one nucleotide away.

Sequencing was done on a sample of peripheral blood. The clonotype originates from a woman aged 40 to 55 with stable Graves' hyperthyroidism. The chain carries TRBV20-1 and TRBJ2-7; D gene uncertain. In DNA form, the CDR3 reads TGCAGTGCTGAAAGGAGCTCCCACGAGCAGTACTTC. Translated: CSAERSSHEQYF.